One sample yielded the 21 T cell receptor beta chains listed below, sequenced in a study of early T cells in non-severe SARS-CoV-2 infection. Each CDR3 protein gets one entry after TCRdb re-called the 5' RACE reads with MiXCR. Here the sample spans approximately 70,000 distinct CDR3 sequences, about 12% being singletons. The specimen sequenced was whole blood. These receptors were obtained from an adult who was a healthcare worker with PCR-confirmed SARS-CoV-2 infection or an uninfected control (not recorded which).

In this sample, this clonotype turned up a few times. The rearrangement links TRBV20-1 to TRBJ2-5, with 12 bases lining up with TRBD2. V dropped 6 bases and J dropped 0; count of bases not matched to a gene: 8. The CDR3 has 16 residues. Germline CDR1 DFQATT, CDR2 SNEGSKA (reference sequence). The CDR3, as DNA: TGCAGTGCCCACTGGACTAGCGGGAAGTACCAAGAGACCCAGTACTTC. Translating gives CSAHWTSGKYQETQYF.

The rearrangement joins TRBV6-1 to TRBJ1-6; no reliable D call. Trimming took 2 bases from V and 10 from J, leaving 9 bases between them. Germline V gene data show CDR1 as MNHNS and CDR2 as SASEGT. This CDR3 has 13 residues. The chain's CDR3 is CASSETRESPLHF. CDR3 DNA: TGTGCCAGCAGTGAAACCCGCGAGTCACCCCTCCACTTT.

The V and J genes are TRBV5-1 and TRBJ2-7; no reliable D call. V was pared by 4 bases and J by 4 bases, with 24 bases between. The CDR3 has 17 residues. Germline CDR1 SGHRS, CDR2 YFSETQ. The CDR3 region has the DNA TGCGCCAGCAGCGTAATAGCCGGGCGGCCGGGCACTTACGAGCAGTACTTC. This translates into CASSVIAGRPGTYEQYF.

This clonotype was picked up many times. The chain joins TRBV6-2 or TRBV6-3 to TRBJ2-7; D perhaps matches TRBD2 (6 bases). In germline, CDR1 is MNHEY, CDR2 SVGEGT. The CDR3 runs to 14 residues. V lost 6 bases and J 5 bases, leaving 17 bases between the germline ends. CDR3 loop: CASRDHGSLHEQYF. In DNA form, the CDR3 reads TGTGCCAGCAGGGATCACGGGAGCCTCCACGAGCAGTACTTC.

This clonotype showed up many times. The gene calls are TRBV7-3 and TRBJ2-5; D not resolved. The length of the CDR3 is 13 residues. The V and J ends lost 2 bases and 5 bases respectively, with 9 bases between them. From germline, CDR1 is SGHTA and CDR2 FQGTGA. The CDR3 loop is CASSLSVGETQYF. The DNA of the CDR3 is TGTGCCAGCAGCTTATCAGTCGGTGAGACCCAGTACTTC.

This clonotype came up many times. The chain recombines TRBV28 with TRBJ2-2; 8 nucleotides line up with TRBD1. There are 15 residues in the CDR3. V shed 4 bases and J 6 bases; nucleotides not matched to a gene: 7. The V gene's germline CDR1 is MDHEN and CDR2 SYDVKM. The CDR3 sequence is CASSSYGQGSGELFF. The CDR3 DNA follows: TGTGCCAGCAGTTCTTATGGACAGGGTTCCGGGGAGCTGTTTTTT.

The rearrangement links TRBV5-6 to TRBJ2-3; maybe TRBD1 (7 bases). This CDR3 is 16 amino acids long. The germline V gene encodes CDR1 SGHDT and CDR2 YYEEEE. V was pared by 3 bases and J by 10 bases, with 24 bases between. The CDR3 spells CASSSLMRTGGASQYF. CDR3 sequence (DNA): TGTGCCAGCAGCTCCCTAATGAGGACAGGCGGGGCTTCGCAGTATTTT. Looking up the rest from reference TRBV5-6 and TRBJ2-3 gives the full variable domain: DAGVTQSPTHLIKTRGQQVTLRCSPKSGHDTVSWYQQALGQGPQFIFQYYEEEERQRGNFPDRFSGHQFPNYSSELNVNALLLGDSALYLCASSSLMRTGGASQYFGPGTRLTVL.

This clonotype was observed a handful of times. This chain uses TRBV7-8 with TRBJ2-1; maybe TRBD1 (6 bases). Between the trimmed V and J ends, which lost 2 bases and 0 bases, there was a span of 14 bases. Germline V gives CDR1 SGHVS, CDR2 FQNEAQ. The CDR3 sequence is 17 residues long. The chain's CDR3 is CASSLRTRGSSYNEQFF. CDR3 bases: TGTGCCAGCAGCTTACGCACTAGGGGGAGCTCCTACAATGAGCAGTTCTTC.

This clonotype was seen at least ten times. The J gene is TRBJ2-3, the V gene TRBV7-9; D possibly uses TRBD1 or TRBD2 (6 bases each). Germline V gene sequence: CDR1 SEHNR, CDR2 FQNEAQ (reference sequence). The CDR3 runs to 14 residues. With 5 bases removed from V and 5 bases from J, the gap between germline ends came to 14 bases. CDR3: CASSPQGRGDTQYF. The CDR3 nucleotides read TGTGCCAGCAGCCCCCAGGGGCGGGGAGATACGCAGTATTTT.

This clonotype was found many times. The chain has TRBV6-2 or TRBV6-3 and TRBJ2-1; D ambiguous. V was trimmed by 5 bases and J by 7 bases, leaving 6 bases between them. CDR3 length: 11 residues. Per the germline V gene, CDR1 is MNHEY and CDR2 is SVGEGT. CDR3 in amino acids: CASSTRNEQFF. CDR3 bases: TGTGCCAGCAGTACAAGAAATGAGCAGTTCTTC.

This clonotype was counted many times. The V and J genes are TRBV9 and TRBJ2-2; possible D gene TRBD2, 6 bases. Germline CDR1 is SGDLS and CDR2 is YYNGEE. V lost 2 bases and J 5 bases, leaving 13 bases between the germline ends. The CDR3 spans 15 residues. The CDR3 loop is CASSVTGRSTGELFF. CDR3 in DNA: TGTGCCAGCAGCGTCACCGGGAGATCAACCGGGGAGCTGTTTTTT.

J is TRBJ2-1 and V is TRBV10-3; D remains unclear. Trimming cost V 3 bases and J 0 bases, with 3 bases left between them. The CDR3 length is 13 residues. The V gene's germline CDR1 is ENHRY and CDR2 SYGVKD. CDR3 nucleotide sequence: TGTGCCATCAGTGATCGCTCCTACAATGAGCAGTTCTTC. Residues: CAISDRSYNEQFF.

J is TRBJ2-1 and V is TRBV29-1; 7 nucleotides agree with TRBD2. CDR1 SQVTM and CDR2 ANQGSEA come from the germline V gene. Trimming took 6 bases from V and 6 from J; bases not matched to a gene: 11. CDR3 length: 14 amino acids. The CDR3 coding sequence is TGCAGCGTGGAGGTCCGACTAGCCCGCAATGAGCAGTTCTTC. Protein: CSVEVRLARNEQFF.

The gene calls are TRBV19 and TRBJ2-7, with TRBD1 matching over 9 bases. Trimming cost V 9 bases and J 2 bases; bases outside gene matches: 8. The length of the CDR3 is 14 residues. Germline-derived CDR1 and CDR2 are LNHDA and SQIVND (reference sequence). CDR3 residues: CASGQGPSPYEQYF. The CDR3 region has the DNA TGTGCCAGCGGACAGGGGCCGTCCCCCTACGAGCAGTACTTC.

The chain joins TRBV3-1 to TRBJ2-7, with TRBD1 matching over 8 bases. CDR1 LGHDT and CDR2 YNNKEL come from the germline V gene (reference sequence). CDR3 length: 12 amino acids. Unmatched junction bases numbered 4, after V lost 9 bases and J lost 3 bases. The CDR3 DNA follows: TGTGCCAGGACGGGACAGGACTACGAGCAGTACTTC. It yields the protein CARTGQDYEQYF.

In DNA form, the CDR3 reads TGTGCCAGCAAGGCTAGTGGAAACACCATATATTTT. The encoded protein is CASKASGNTIYF. The chain uses TRBV12-3 or TRBV12-4 and TRBJ1-3; no clear D gene. The CDR3 contains 12 residues. V gave up 7 bases and J gave up 3 bases, with 7 bases separating them.

The chain links TRBV7-2 to TRBJ1-5; 8 bases align to TRBD1. Unmatched junction bases numbered 5, after V lost 3 bases and J lost 1 base. This CDR3 region has 16 residues. Germline CDR1 reads SGHTA; CDR2 reads FQGNSA. In DNA form, the CDR3 reads TGTGCCAGCAGCTTCCAGGGGGCTGGGAGCAATCAGCCCCAGCATTTT. Amino acid sequence: CASSFQGAGSNQPQHF.

V is TRBV6-2 or TRBV6-3 and J is TRBJ1-2; no firm D call. Between the trimmed V and J ends, which lost 6 bases and 5 bases, there was a span of 16 bases. CDR3 length equals 14 residues. Germline values: CDR1 MNHEY, CDR2 SVGEGT. The CDR3 sequence: CASSPDGKYYGYTF. CDR3 nucleotide sequence: TGTGCCAGCAGCCCGGACGGGAAATATTATGGCTACACCTTC.

At least ten counts were recorded for this clonotype. This chain uses TRBV19 with TRBJ2-7; D gene unclear. The germline V gene encodes CDR1 LNHDA and CDR2 SQIVND (reference sequence). The CDR3 extends over 14 amino acids. V was clipped by 3 bases and J by 0 bases, with 9 bases between them. CDR3 residues: CASSITEYSYEQYF. The CDR3 DNA sequence: TGTGCCAGTAGTATTACAGAATACTCCTACGAGCAGTACTTC.

The table lists this clonotype with a few counts. The chain links TRBV14 to TRBJ2-6, with TRBD2 matching over 14 bases. Per germline, CDR1 SGHDN and CDR2 FVKESK. This CDR3 region has 19 residues. The V gene end was trimmed by 1 base and the J gene end by 2 bases; junction bases not matched to a gene: 4. The CDR3 spells CASSQGGLAGVAGANVLTF. The DNA of the CDR3 is TGTGCCAGCAGCCAAGGGGGACTAGCGGGAGTTGCTGGGGCCAACGTCCTGACTTTC.

This clonotype came up many times. The gene calls are TRBV5-5 and TRBJ2-1; possibly TRBD1 for D (5 bases). Trimming stripped 2 bases from V and 9 bases from J, with 15 bases between. CDR3 length: 14 amino acids. CDR1 is SGHKS, CDR2 YYEKEE, per germline (reference sequence). The CDR3 DNA reads TGTGCCAGCAGCTTAAAGGCAGGGTCAAGTGAGCAGTTCTTC. Protein product: CASSLKAGSSEQFF. Supplemented by reference TRBV5-5 and TRBJ2-1, the full variable domain reads DAGVTQSPTHLIKTRGQQVTLRCSPISGHKSVSWYQQVLGQGPQFIFQYYEKEERGRGNFPDRFSARQFPNYSSELNVNALLLGDSALYLCASSLKAGSSEQFFGPGTRLTVL.